The rows below give T cell receptor beta chains drawn from one sample of a study of human T cells and chemical hapten exposure. TCRdb reanalysed the RACE reads using MiXCR and keeps one entry per CDR3 protein. The table has more than 300,000 distinct CDR3 sequences, 5.5% seen once; the top ten hold about 8.7%. The source was whole blood, collected in connection with sensitization to the hapten diphenylcyclopropenone (DPC). Receptors originate from a woman between 18 and 30 years old with alopecia areata. Some clones in this sample may be carry-over from other donors' samples. Each CDR3 is given with its conserved first and last residue. The D gene is left open where the match is weak.

d_call v_call cdr3_length cdr3_aa
TRBD1 TRBV25-1 13 CASSAGTDYGYTF
TRBD1 TRBV3-1 16 CASSPQTGVMHNEQFF
TRBD1 TRBV6-2/TRBV6-3 17 CASSLAADRVIFYGYTF
NA TRBV28 15 CASSSGRGFVETQYF
TRBD1 TRBV20-1 14 CSAGGTGDYNEQFF
TRBD2 TRBV7-3 18 CASSLTSGARSSYNEQFF
NA TRBV29-1 12 CSVGKGMYEQYF
TRBD2 TRBV13 17 CASSRGLAGGSTDTQYF
NA TRBV24-1 13 CATQWTGNQPQHF
NA TRBV7-8 11 CASSLWNEQFF
NA TRBV7-6 16 CASSEGRASGANVLTF
TRBD1 TRBV18 15 CASSPPGQGANIQYF
NA TRBV2 17 CASSEGFGGGILYGYTF
NA TRBV5-6 16 CASSLGQGTSTDTQYF
NA TRBV2 13 CASISLRQETQYF
NA TRBV27 14 CASRSRDPRGEAFF
TRBD1 TRBV3-1 14 CASSQGDRGYGYTF
TRBD1 TRBV5-4 15 CASSLVDRLNYGYTF
NA TRBV5-4 15 CASSLLLGPGGEQYF
NA TRBV10-3 16 CAILRQKPSIDYGYTF
NA TRBV6-1 11 CATSDNYEQYF
NA TRBV6-1 16 CASSEFGAVSNQPQHF
TRBD2 TRBV25-1 15 CASSALGGVDYEQYF
NA TRBV15 15 CATSSTWDSTDTQYF
NA TRBV12-3/TRBV12-4 14 CASSLGGGNSPLHF
NA TRBV4-1 17 CASSQENTGTSSYEQYF
NA TRBV24-1 13 CATSRSRAGELFF